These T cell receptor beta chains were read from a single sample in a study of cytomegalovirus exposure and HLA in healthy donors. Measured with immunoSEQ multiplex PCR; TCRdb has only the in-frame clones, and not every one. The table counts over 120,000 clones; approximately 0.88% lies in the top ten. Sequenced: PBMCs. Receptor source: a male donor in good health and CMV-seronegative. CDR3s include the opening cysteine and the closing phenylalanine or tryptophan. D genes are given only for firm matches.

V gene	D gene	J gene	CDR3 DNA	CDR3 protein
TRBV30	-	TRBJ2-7	TGTGCCTGGAGTGTACCCAGGGTAAACGAGCAGTACTTC	CAWSVPRVNEQYF
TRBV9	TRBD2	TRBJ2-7	TGTGCCAGCAGCCCTTTCGGGACTAGGGCATACGAGCAGTACTTC	CASSPFGTRAYEQYF
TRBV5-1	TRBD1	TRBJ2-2	TGCGCCAGCAGCTTAATCTCCGGGACAGCCTACACCGGGGAGCTGTTTTTT	CASSLISGTAYTGELFF
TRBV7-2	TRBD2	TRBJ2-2	TGTGCCAGCAGCAATAGCGGGGGGGCAAACACCGGGGAGCTGTTTTTT	CASSNSGGANTGELFF
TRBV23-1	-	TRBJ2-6	TGCGCCAGCAGTCAATCGCAGGCTTGCGACCCTTCTGGGGCCAACGTCCTGACTTTC	CASSQSQACDPSGANVLTF
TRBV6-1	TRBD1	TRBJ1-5	TGTGCCGGATCGGACAGGGAGCTTAGCAATCAGCCCCAGCATTTT	CAGSDRELSNQPQHF
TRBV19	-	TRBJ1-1	TGTGCCATTTCAGGGTGGGGCACTGAAGCTTTCTTT	CAISGWGTEAFF
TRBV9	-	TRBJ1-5	TGTGCCAGCAGCGTAGGAGGGACTACCAATCAGCCCCAGCATTTT	CASSVGGTTNQPQHF
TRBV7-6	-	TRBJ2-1	TGTGCCAGCAGCTTATTGGTCGGAGCCCTTACTTCATCTCATGAGCAGTTCTTC	CASSLLVGALTSSHEQFF
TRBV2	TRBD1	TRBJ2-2	TGTGCCAGCACCTGGACAGGGGGCGTAGTCGCCGGGGAGCTGTTTTTT	CASTWTGGVVAGELFF
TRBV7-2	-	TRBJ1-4	TGTGCCAGCAGCTTAGCGTTGGGGGCCGGTGAAAAACTGTTTTTT	CASSLALGAGEKLFF
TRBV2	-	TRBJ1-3	TGTGCCAGCACCACATTTGGGGGGAGAATGAACACCATATATTTT	CASTTFGGRMNTIYF
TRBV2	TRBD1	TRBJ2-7	TGTGCCAGCAGTGACCCTGGGACAGGGCGCTCCTACGAGCAGTACTTC	CASSDPGTGRSYEQYF
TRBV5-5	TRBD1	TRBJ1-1	TGTGCCAGCAGCTTGACAGGGGCGAACACTGAAGCTTTCTTT	CASSLTGANTEAFF
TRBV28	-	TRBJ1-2	TGTGCCAGCAGACAGGGATTGGATGGCTACACCTTC	CASRQGLDGYTF
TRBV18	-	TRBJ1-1	TGTGCCAGCTCATCTACAGGTCTGAACACTGAAGCTTTCTTT	CASSSTGLNTEAFF
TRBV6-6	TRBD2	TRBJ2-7	TGTGCCAGCAGCCCCTCTAGCGGGGGGGCCCAAGAGCAGTACTTC	CASSPSSGGAQEQYF
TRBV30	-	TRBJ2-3	TGTGCCTGGAGGGGGGGTAGGGGTGATACGCAGTATTTT	CAWRGGRGDTQYF
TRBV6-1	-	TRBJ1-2	TGTGCCAGCAGTGCCGACAGATATGGCTACACCTTC	CASSADRYGYTF
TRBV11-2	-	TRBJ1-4	TGTGCCAGCAGCTTAGGGGTCGGGGCAACTAATGAAAAACTGTTTTTT	CASSLGVGATNEKLFF
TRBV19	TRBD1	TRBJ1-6	TGTGCCAGCGACAGGGGGACGAATTCACCCCTCCACTTT	CASDRGTNSPLHF
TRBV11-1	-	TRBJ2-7	TGTGCCAGCAGCTTAAGCCAAACAGGGAGCTACGAGCAGTACTTC	CASSLSQTGSYEQYF
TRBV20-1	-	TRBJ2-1	TGCAGTGCTAGGTCCATCAATGAGCAGTTCTTC	CSARSINEQFF
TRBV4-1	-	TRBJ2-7	TGCGCCAGCAGCCATCCAGAGACAGGCTACGAGCAGTACTTC	CASSHPETGYEQYF
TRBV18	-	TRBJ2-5	TGTGCCAGCTCGTACAGGAAACAAGAGACCCAGTACTTC	CASSYRKQETQYF
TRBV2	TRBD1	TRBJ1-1	TGTGCCAGCACGGGACAGGGAATCACTGAAGCTTTCTTT	CASTGQGITEAFF
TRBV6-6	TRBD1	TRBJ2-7	TGTGCCAGCAGTTACTCGACAGGGGATTCTCCCTACGAGCAGTACTTC	CASSYSTGDSPYEQYF
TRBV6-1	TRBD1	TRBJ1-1	TGTGCCAGCAGTGTGGACAGGAAGAACACTGAAGCTTTCTTT	CASSVDRKNTEAFF
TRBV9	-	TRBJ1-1	TGTGCCAGCAGCGTCGGGGGGACCACTGAAGCTTTCTTT	CASSVGGTTEAFF
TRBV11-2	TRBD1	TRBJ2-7	TGTGCCAGCAGCTTAGGACAGGGGGCATACGAGCAGTACTTC	CASSLGQGAYEQYF
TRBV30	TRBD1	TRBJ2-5	TGTGCCTGGAGCCCCCACACAGGGGGCAGGGAGACCCAGTACTTC	CAWSPHTGGRETQYF
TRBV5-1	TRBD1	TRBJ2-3	TGCGCCAGCAGCTGGGGACAGGGTCCCGATACGCAGTATTTT	CASSWGQGPDTQYF
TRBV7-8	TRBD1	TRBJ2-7	TGTGCCAGCAGTTCCGGGACAGGGTCCCACGAGCAGTACTTC	CASSSGTGSHEQYF
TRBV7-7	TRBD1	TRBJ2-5	TGTGCTAGCAGCCTTGGGACAGGACAAGAGACCCAGTACTTC	CASSLGTGQETQYF
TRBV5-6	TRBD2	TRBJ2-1	TGTGCCAGCAGCTTGGTATCCAGCGGGAGGACCTACAATGAGCAGTTCTTC	CASSLVSSGRTYNEQFF
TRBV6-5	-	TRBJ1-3	TGTGCCAGCAATGAGGGATCCGAGCCTGGAAACACCATATATTTT	CASNEGSEPGNTIYF
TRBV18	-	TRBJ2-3	TGTGCCAGCTCACCGCTTGGCGGAACAGATACGCAGTATTTT	CASSPLGGTDTQYF
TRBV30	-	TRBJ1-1	TGTGCCTGGAGTCAGGGGTCATTTAAGAACACTGAAGCTTTCTTT	CAWSQGSFKNTEAFF
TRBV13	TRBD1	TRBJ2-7	TGTGCCAGCAGCCCGGGACAGCCGGGCGAGCAGTACTTC	CASSPGQPGEQYF
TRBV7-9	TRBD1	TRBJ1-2	TGTGCCAGCAGCCCCGGGACAGGGGGGAACTATGGCTACACCTTC	CASSPGTGGNYGYTF
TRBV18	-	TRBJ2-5	TGTGCCAGCTCTACAGGTTCCCAAGAGACCCAGTACTTC	CASSTGSQETQYF
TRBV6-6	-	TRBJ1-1	TGTGCCAGCACAGTTACAGGGTTGAACACTGAAGCTTTCTTT	CASTVTGLNTEAFF
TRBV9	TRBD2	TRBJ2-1	TGTGCCAGCAGCGTAGACCCAGCGGGGGGCTCCTACAATGAGCAGTTCTTC	CASSVDPAGGSYNEQFF
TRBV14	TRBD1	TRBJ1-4	TGTGCCAGCAGCCTGCAAAGGACAGGGGGCCTTGAAAAACTGTTTTTT	CASSLQRTGGLEKLFF
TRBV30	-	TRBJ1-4	TGTGCCTGGACAGCAGCGGCAACTAATGAAAAACTGTTTTTT	CAWTAAATNEKLFF